Listed below are T cell receptor beta chains from one sample, sequenced in a study of glioma-infiltrating T cells after dendritic cell vaccination. The repertoire was sequenced with immunoSEQ multiplex PCR; TCRdb's copy has only in-frame clones and lacks some. In the table there are 70,000 to 95,000 clones, around nine tenths of which are singletons. The sequencing here drew on blood, taken after dendritic cell vaccination. These receptors came from a human donor with glioblastoma. Both conserved end residues are part of each CDR3. The D gene is left open where the match is weak. Not every row has a clone size; where given, it reads once, few, many or a size class.

clone_size j_call d_call v_call cdr3_aa cdr3_nt
. TRBJ1-4 TRBD1 TRBV29-1 CSVGTGKGKLFF TGCAGCGTTGGGACAGGGAAGGGAAAACTGTTTTTT
. TRBJ1-5 . TRBV6-5 CASSRGGDGQPQHF TGTGCCAGCAGCCGGGGAGGGGACGGTCAGCCCCAGCATTTT
once TRBJ2-2 . TRBV28 CASSSGYQGAGELFF TGTGCCAGCAGCTCAGGGTACCAAGGGGCCGGGGAGCTGTTTTTT
. TRBJ2-1 TRBD2 TRBV5-1 CASSLELASYNEQFF TGCGCCAGCAGCTTGGAACTAGCGAGCTACAATGAGCAGTTCTTC
. TRBJ2-7 TRBD1 TRBV5-1 CASSVGQGRYEQYF TGCGCCAGCAGCGTAGGACAGGGAAGGTACGAGCAGTACTTC
once TRBJ2-1 TRBD1 TRBV5-1 CASSPTGSVGNEQFF TGCGCCAGCAGCCCGACAGGGTCGGTAGGCAATGAGCAGTTCTTC
. TRBJ2-7 . TRBV29-1 CSAGQVYEQYF TGCAGCGCTGGACAAGTTTACGAGCAGTACTTC
. TRBJ2-3 TRBD2 TRBV9 CASSDWEAGAPDTQYF TGTGCCAGCAGCGATTGGGAAGCGGGAGCACCAGATACGCAGTATTTT
. TRBJ2-2 TRBD2 TRBV7-2 CASSSPVGLADTGELFF TGTGCCAGCAGTTCCCCGGTGGGACTAGCGGACACCGGGGAGCTGTTTTTT
. TRBJ2-2 TRBD2 TRBV5-4 CASSLLADLNTGELFF TGTGCCAGCAGCTTACTAGCGGACCTGAACACCGGGGAGCTGTTTTTT
. TRBJ2-1 TRBD2 TRBV27 CASSSLAVLAYNEQFF TGTGCCAGCAGTTCCCTCGCTGTACTAGCGTATAATGAGCAGTTCTTC
. TRBJ1-6 . TRBV10-3 CAISKSPLSNSPLHF TGTGCCATCAGTAAGAGCCCCTTGTCCAATTCACCCCTCCACTTT
. TRBJ1-4 . TRBV11-3 CASSLAAGEKLFF TGTGCCAGCAGCTTAGCTGCAGGGGAAAAACTGTTTTTT
. TRBJ1-3 . TRBV6-6 CASTGAITGNTIYF TGTGCCAGCACAGGGGCAATTACTGGAAACACCATATATTTT
. TRBJ2-5 . TRBV7-9 CASSTNSIETQYF TGTGCCAGCAGCACGAACAGTATTGAGACCCAGTACTTC
. TRBJ1-1 . TRBV4-1 CASSQPTGWNTEAFF TGCGCCAGCAGCCAACCAACAGGGTGGAACACTGAAGCTTTCTTT
. TRBJ1-2 . TRBV2 CASSGYRSDQDLYGYTF TGTGCCAGCAGTGGGTACCGTTCCGATCAGGATCTCTATGGCTACACCTTC
. TRBJ2-7 TRBD1 TRBV5-1 CASRGQGALNSYEQYF TGCGCCAGCCGGGGACAGGGCGCTTTGAATTCCTACGAGCAGTACTTC
. TRBJ2-6 . TRBV19 CASRTEGRGNSGANVLTF TGTGCCAGTCGAACCGAGGGCAGGGGAAACTCTGGGGCCAACGTCCTGACTTTC
. TRBJ2-1 TRBD2 TRBV18 CASSELAGIYNEQFF TGTGCCAGCTCAGAGTTAGCGGGAATCTACAATGAGCAGTTCTTC
. TRBJ2-3 . TRBV4-3 CASSHLPGREDTQYF TGCGCCAGCAGCCACCTGCCTGGGCGCGAAGATACGCAGTATTTT
. TRBJ2-5 TRBD2 TRBV7-9 CASSYPGTSLFRETQYF TGTGCCAGCAGCTACCCCGGGACTAGCTTATTTCGTGAGACCCAGTACTTC
. TRBJ2-4 TRBD2 TRBV7-2 CASSYALAGEHIQYF TGTGCCAGCAGCTATGCACTAGCGGGAGAACACATTCAGTACTTC
. TRBJ2-3 TRBD2 TRBV5-1 CASSLSGSNTQYF TGCGCCAGCAGCCTTAGCGGGAGCAATACGCAGTATTTT
. TRBJ1-1 TRBD1 TRBV14 CASSPGQGRTRDTEAFF TGTGCCAGCAGCCCGGGACAGGGAAGAACGCGCGACACTGAAGCTTTCTTT
. TRBJ2-3 TRBD2 TRBV7-9 CASSPSGGLSTDTQYF TGTGCCAGCAGCCCTAGCGGGGGCCTTAGCACAGATACGCAGTATTTT
few TRBJ2-7 . TRBV5-1 CASSWGQGYEQYF TGCGCCAGCAGCTGGGGGCAGGGCTACGAGCAGTACTTC
once TRBJ2-7 TRBD1 TRBV18 CASSLGQGYTYEQYF TGTGCCAGCTCACTAGGACAGGGGTATACCTACGAGCAGTACTTC
. TRBJ1-5 . TRBV23-1 CARRAFGNQPQHF TGCGCCAGGAGGGCGTTTGGCAATCAGCCCCAGCATTTT
. TRBJ2-1 TRBD2 TRBV11-3 CASSPLAGGLINNEQFF TGTGCCAGCAGCCCGCTAGCGGGGGGCCTCATTAACAATGAGCAGTTCTTC
few TRBJ1-5 . TRBV6-6 CASSRGIQGQPQHF TGTGCCAGCAGTCGGGGTATCCAAGGTCAGCCCCAGCATTTT
. TRBJ2-3 TRBD2 TRBV5-1 CASSLGGGADTQYF TGCGCCAGCAGCTTGGGCGGGGGGGCAGATACGCAGTATTTT
. TRBJ1-1 . TRBV6-5 CASSYVGGNTEAFF TGTGCCAGCAGTTACGTAGGGGGGAACACTGAAGCTTTCTTT
. TRBJ1-2 . TRBV4-2 CASSQDAQQVRYGYTF TGTGCCAGCAGCCAAGATGCCCAACAGGTCAGGTATGGCTACACCTTC
. TRBJ2-7 TRBD1 TRBV4-2 CASSQEDRGYEQYF TGTGCCAGCAGCCAAGAGGACAGGGGGTACGAGCAGTACTTC